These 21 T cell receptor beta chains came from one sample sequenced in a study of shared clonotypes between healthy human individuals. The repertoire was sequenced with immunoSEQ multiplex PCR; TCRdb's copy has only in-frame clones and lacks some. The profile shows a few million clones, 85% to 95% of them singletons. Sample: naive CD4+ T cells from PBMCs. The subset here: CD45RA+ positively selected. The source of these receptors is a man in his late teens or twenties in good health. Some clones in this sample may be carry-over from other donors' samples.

The CDR3 loop is CASSLRRTGHGYTF. DNA for the CDR3: TGTGCCAGCAGCCTCAGAAGGACAGGGCATGGCTACACCTTC. This chain connects TRBV9 to TRBJ1-2; 8 positions match TRBD1. V was pared by 4 bases and J by 6 bases, with 8 bases of the junction left unmatched. The CDR3 has 14 residues. Germline CDR1 is SGDLS and CDR2 is YYNGEE.

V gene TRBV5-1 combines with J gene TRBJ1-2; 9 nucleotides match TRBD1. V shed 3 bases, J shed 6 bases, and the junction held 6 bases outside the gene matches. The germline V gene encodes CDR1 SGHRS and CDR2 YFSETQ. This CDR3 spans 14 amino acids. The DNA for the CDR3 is TGCGCCAGCAGCTCGGACAGGGGAGGACATGGCTACACCTTC. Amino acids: CASSSDRGGHGYTF. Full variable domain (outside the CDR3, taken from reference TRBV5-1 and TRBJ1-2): KAGVTQTPRYLIKTRGQQVTLSCSPISGHRSVSWYQQTPGQGLQFLFEYFSETQRNKGNFPGRFSGRQFSNSRSEMNVSTLELGDSALYLCASSSDRGGHGYTFGSGTRLTVV.

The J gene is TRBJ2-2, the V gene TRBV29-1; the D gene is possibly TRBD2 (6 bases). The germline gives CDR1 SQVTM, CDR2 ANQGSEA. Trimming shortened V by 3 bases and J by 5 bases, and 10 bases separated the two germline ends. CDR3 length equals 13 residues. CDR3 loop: CSVEQRVTGELFF. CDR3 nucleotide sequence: TGCAGCGTTGAGCAGCGGGTTACCGGGGAGCTGTTTTTT.

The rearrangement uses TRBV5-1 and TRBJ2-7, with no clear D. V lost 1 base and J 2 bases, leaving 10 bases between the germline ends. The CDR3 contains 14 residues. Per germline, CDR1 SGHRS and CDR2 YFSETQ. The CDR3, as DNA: TGCGCCAGCAGCTTGACAGAAACAACCTACGAGCAGTACTTC. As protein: CASSLTETTYEQYF.

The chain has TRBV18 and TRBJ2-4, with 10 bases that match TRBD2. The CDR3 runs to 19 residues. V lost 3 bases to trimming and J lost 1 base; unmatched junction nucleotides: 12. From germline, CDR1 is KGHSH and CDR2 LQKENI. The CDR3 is CASSPPSGSLNLAKNIQYF. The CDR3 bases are TGTGCCAGCTCACCCCCTAGCGGGAGTTTAAATTTGGCCAAAAACATTCAGTACTTC.

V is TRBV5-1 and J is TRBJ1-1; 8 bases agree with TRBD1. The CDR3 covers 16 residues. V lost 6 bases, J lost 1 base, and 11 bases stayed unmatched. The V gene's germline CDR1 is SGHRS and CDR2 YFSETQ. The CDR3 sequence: CASIPTAGTGNTEAFF. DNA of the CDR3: TGCGCCAGCATACCAACCGCCGGGACAGGGAACACTGAAGCTTTCTTT.

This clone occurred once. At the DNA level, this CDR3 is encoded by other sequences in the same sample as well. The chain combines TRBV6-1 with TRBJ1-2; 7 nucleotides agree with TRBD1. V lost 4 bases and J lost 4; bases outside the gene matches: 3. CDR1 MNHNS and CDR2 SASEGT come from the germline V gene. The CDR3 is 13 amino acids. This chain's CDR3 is CASSAQGFYGYTF. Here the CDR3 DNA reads TGTGCCAGCAGTGCACAGGGGTTCTATGGCTACACCTTC.

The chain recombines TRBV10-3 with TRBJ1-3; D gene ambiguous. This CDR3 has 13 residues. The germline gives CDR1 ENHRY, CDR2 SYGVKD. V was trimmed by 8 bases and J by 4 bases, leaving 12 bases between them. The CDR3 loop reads CAIRVTVGNTIYF. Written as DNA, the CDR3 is TGTGCCATCCGGGTGACCGTCGGAAACACCATATATTTT.

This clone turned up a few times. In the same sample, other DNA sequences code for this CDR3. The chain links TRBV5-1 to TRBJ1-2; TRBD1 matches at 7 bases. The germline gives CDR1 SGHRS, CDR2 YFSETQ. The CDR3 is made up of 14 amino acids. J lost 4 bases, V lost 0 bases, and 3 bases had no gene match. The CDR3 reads CASSLEGGRYGYTF. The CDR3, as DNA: TGCGCCAGCAGCTTGGAAGGGGGCCGCTATGGCTACACCTTC.

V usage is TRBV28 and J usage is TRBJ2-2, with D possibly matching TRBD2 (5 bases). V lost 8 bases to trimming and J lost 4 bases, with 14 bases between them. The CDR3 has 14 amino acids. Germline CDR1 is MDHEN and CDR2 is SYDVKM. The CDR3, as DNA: TGTGCCAGCTCGAGCGGCCTGTTCACCGGGGAGCTGTTTTTT. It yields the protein CASSSGLFTGELFF.

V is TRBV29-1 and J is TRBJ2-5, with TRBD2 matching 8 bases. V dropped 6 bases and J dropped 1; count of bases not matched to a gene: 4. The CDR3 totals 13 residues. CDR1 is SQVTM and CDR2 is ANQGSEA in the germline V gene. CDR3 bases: TGCAGCGTCCCCGGGACTAGCCAAGAGACCCAGTACTTC. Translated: CSVPGTSQETQYF.

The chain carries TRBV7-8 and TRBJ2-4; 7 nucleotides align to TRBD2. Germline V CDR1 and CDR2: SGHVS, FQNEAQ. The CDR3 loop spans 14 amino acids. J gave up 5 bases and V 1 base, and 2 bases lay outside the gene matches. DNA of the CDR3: TGTGCCAGCAGCTTAGGCCTAGCGGAAAACATTCAGTACTTC. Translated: CASSLGLAENIQYF. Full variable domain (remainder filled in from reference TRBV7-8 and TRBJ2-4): GAGVSQSPRYKVAKRGQDVALRCDPISGHVSLFWYQQALGQGPEFLTYFQNEAQLDKSGLPSDRFFAERPEGSVSTLKIQRTQQEDSAVYLCASSLGLAENIQYFGAGTRLSVL.

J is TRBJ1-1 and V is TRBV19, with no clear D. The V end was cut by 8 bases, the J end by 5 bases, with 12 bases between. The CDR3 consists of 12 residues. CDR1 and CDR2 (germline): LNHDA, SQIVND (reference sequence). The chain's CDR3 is CASGGTRTEAFF. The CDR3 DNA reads TGTGCCAGTGGAGGCACTCGGACTGAAGCTTTCTTT.

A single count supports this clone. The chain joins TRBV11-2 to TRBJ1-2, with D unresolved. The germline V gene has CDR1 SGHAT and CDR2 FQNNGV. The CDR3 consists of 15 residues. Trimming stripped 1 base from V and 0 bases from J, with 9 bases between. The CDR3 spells CASSLVGITNYGYTF. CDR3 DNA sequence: TGTGCCAGCAGCTTAGTGGGAATAACTAACTATGGCTACACCTTC.

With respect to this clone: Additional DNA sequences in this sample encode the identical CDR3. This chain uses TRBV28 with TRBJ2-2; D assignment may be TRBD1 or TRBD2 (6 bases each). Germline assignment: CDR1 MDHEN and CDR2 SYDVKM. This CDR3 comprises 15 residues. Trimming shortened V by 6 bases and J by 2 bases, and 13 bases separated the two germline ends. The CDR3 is CASSRGQLNTGELFF. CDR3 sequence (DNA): TGTGCCAGCAGCCGGGGGCAGCTTAACACCGGGGAGCTGTTTTTT.

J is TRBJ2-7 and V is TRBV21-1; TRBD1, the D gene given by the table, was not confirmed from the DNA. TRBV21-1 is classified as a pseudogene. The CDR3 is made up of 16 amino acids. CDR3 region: CASSKGEDRDSYEQYF. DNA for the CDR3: TGTGCCAGCAGCAAAGGGGAGGACAGGGACTCCTACGAGCAGTACTTC.

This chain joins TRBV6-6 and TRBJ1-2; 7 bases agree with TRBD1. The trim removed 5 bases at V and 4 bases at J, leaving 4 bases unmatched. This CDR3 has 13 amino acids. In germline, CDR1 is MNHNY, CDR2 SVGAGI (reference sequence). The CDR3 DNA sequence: TGTGCCAGCAGTGACAGGGTTGTCTATGGCTACACCTTC. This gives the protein CASSDRVVYGYTF.

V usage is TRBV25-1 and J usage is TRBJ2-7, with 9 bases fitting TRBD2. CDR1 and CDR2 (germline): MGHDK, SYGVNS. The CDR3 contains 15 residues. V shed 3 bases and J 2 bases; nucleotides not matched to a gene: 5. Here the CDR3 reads CASSDWASGTYEQYF. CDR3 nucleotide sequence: TGTGCCAGCAGTGATTGGGCTAGCGGGACCTACGAGCAGTACTTC.

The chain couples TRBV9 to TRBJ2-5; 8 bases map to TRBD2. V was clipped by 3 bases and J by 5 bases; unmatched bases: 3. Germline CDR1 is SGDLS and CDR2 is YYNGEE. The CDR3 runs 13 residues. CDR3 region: CASSAGLAETQYF. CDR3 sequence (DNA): TGTGCCAGCAGCGCTGGACTAGCCGAGACCCAGTACTTC.

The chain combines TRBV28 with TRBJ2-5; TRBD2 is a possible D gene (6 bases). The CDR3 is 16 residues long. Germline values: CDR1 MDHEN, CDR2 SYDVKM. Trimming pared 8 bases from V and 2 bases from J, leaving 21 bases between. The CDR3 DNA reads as TGTGCCAGCTTCTCACTAGGGACTGCACATCAAGAGACCCAGTACTTC. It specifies CASFSLGTAHQETQYF.

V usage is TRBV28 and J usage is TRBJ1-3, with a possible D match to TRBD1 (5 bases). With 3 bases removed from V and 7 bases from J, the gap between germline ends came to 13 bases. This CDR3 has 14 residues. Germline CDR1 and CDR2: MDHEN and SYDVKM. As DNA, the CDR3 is TGTGCCAGCAGTTTTCTCGTAGGGGCCAACACCATATATTTT. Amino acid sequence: CASSFLVGANTIYF.